The 6 T cell receptor beta chains reported below all come from one sample, sequenced in a study of CD8 T cells in Susac syndrome. RNA, at about 0.5 to 1 ug, was reverse transcribed with random hexamers. TCRdb itself ran the immunoSEQ multiplex PCR reads through MiXCR, one entry per CDR3 protein. The sample lists 100,000 to 150,000 distinct CDR3 sequences; roughly 80% were seen once. The sequencing input was CD8+ T cells from PBMCs. The receptors stem from a human donor with multiple sclerosis.

This chain joins TRBV6-1 and TRBJ2-2, with a tentative D call TRBD2 (5 bases). The CDR3 loop spans 14 amino acids. V lost 2 bases and J 5 bases, leaving 9 bases between the germline ends. Germline V CDR1 and CDR2: MNHNS, SASEGT. CDR3 bases: TGTGCCAGCAGTGAAATCGGGGAAACCGGGGAGCTGTTTTTT. Translated, it gives CASSEIGETGELFF.

This chain connects TRBV13 to TRBJ1-1; TRBD1 is a possible D gene (5 bases). There are 13 residues in the CDR3. V was shortened by 5 bases and J by 3 bases, with 10 bases between the two germline ends. Germline CDR1 and CDR2: PRHDT and FYEKMQ (reference sequence). This chain's CDR3 is CASSPGIHTEAFF. The DNA for the CDR3 is TGTGCCAGCAGCCCAGGGATTCACACTGAAGCTTTCTTT.

This clonotype has more than one count but fewer than ten. The chain uses TRBV13 and TRBJ1-1; D not resolved. Per germline, CDR1 PRHDT and CDR2 FYEKMQ (reference sequence). CDR3 size: 15 residues. The V end lost 8 bases, the J end lost 0 bases, and 16 bases lay between the germline ends. The CDR3 region has the DNA TGTGCCAGCCGGTACGGCCTAGGCTTGAACACTGAAGCTTTCTTT. It codes for CASRYGLGLNTEAFF. Together with reference TRBV13 and TRBJ1-1, the CDR3 gives the full variable domain: AAGVIQSPRHLIKEKRETATLKCYPIPRHDTVYWYQQGPGQDPQFLISFYEKMQSDKGSIPDRFSAQQFSDYHSELNMSSLELGDSALYFCASRYGLGLNTEAFFGQGTRLTVV.

The chain employs TRBV12-3 or TRBV12-4 and TRBJ2-2; no clear D gene. Deletions cut 3 bases from V and 3 bases from J, with 8 bases between. This CDR3 is 14 amino acids long. CDR3 bases: TGTGCCAGCAGTTTTGGGTTTTACACCGGGGAGCTGTTTTTT. The encoded protein is CASSFGFYTGELFF.

This chain connects TRBV7-9 to TRBJ2-1; D is possibly TRBD2 (7 bases). Germline lookup yields CDR1 SEHNR and CDR2 FQNEAQ (reference sequence). This CDR3 has 15 amino acids. Trimming took off 4 bases at V and 6 bases at J, with 16 bases between the two ends. CDR3 loop: CASSSPKGGGNEQFF. Written as DNA, the CDR3 is TGTGCCAGCAGCTCCCCCAAGGGGGGGGGCAATGAGCAGTTCTTC. Based on the CDR3 plus reference TRBV7-9 and TRBJ2-1, the full variable domain is DTGVSQNPRHKITKRGQNVTFRCDPISEHNRLYWYRQTLGQGPEFLTYFQNEAQLEKSRLLSDRFSAERPKGSFSTLEIQRTEQGDSAMYLCASSSPKGGGNEQFFGPGTRLTVL.

This clonotype appeared many times. The chain's CDR3 is CASSGGTGVEQYF. The CDR3 coding sequence is TGTGCCAGCAGTGGCGGGACAGGGGTCGAGCAGTACTTC. V is TRBV6-1 and J is TRBJ2-7, with 10 bases matching TRBD1. The germline gives CDR1 MNHNS, CDR2 SASEGT. The CDR3 totals 13 residues. V lost 4 bases and J lost 6; bases outside the gene matches: 3.